The rows below give T cell receptor beta chains drawn from one sample of a study of response to subunit inactivated influenza vaccine. TCRdb reprocessed the RT-PCR reads via MiXCR and lists one record per CDR3 protein. The sample has about half a million distinct CDR3 sequences, 25% seen once. Source: CD4+ T cells sorted from PBMCs, taken less than 6 days after vaccination. The receptors originated from a man over 45 who received an inactivated influenza vaccine. Both conserved end residues are part of each CDR3. A D gene is named only where the DNA matches it firmly. Size is stated for part of the rows, as once, few or many counts, or as a class when the clone is expanded.

cdr3_aa,cdr3_nt,clone_size,v_call,d_call,j_call
CSAPEIGHQETQYF,TGCAGTGCCCCAGAGATTGGGCACCAAGAGACCCAGTACTTC,few,TRBV20-1,-,TRBJ2-5
CASSFEGAHGQYF,TGTGCCAGCAGCTTCGAGGGGGCGCACGGGCAGTATTTT,many,TRBV11-2,TRBD1,TRBJ2-3
CASSLQGLAGVQYF,TGTGCCAGCAGTCTACAAGGACTAGCGGGGGTGCAGTATTTT,-,TRBV27,TRBD2,TRBJ2-3
CASSDRGLSPLHF,TGCGCCAGCAGCGACAGGGGGCTTTCACCCCTCCACTTT,few,TRBV5-1,TRBD1,TRBJ1-6
CSAPTATGYGYTF,TGCAGTGCTCCGACAGCTACGGGGTATGGCTACACCTTC,few,TRBV20-1,-,TRBJ1-2
CASSVDQGAVAETQYF,TGTGCCAGCAGCGTGGACCAGGGGGCTGTGGCAGAGACCCAGTACTTC,-,TRBV7-6,TRBD1,TRBJ2-5
CASSRPGTSAYNEQFF,TGCGCCAGCTCAAGACCCGGGACTAGCGCCTACAATGAGCAGTTCTTC,few,TRBV10-1,TRBD2,TRBJ2-1
CAISQTGFEQFF,TGTGCCATCAGCCAAACAGGGTTTGAGCAGTTCTTC,-,TRBV10-3,-,TRBJ2-1
CASSESYRDRGNEQFF,TGCGCCAGCAGTGAGTCGTATCGGGACAGGGGGAATGAGCAGTTCTTC,-,TRBV10-2,TRBD1,TRBJ2-1
CASSPEGQSREKLFF,TGTGCCAGCTCACCAGAGGGACAGTCCAGGGAAAAACTGTTTTTT,few,TRBV18,TRBD1,TRBJ1-4
CATRDIGGNGNTIYF,TGTGCCACCCGGGATATTGGGGGCAACGGAAACACCATATATTTT,-,TRBV6-1,-,TRBJ1-3
CSARDSSSNYGYTF,TGCAGTGCTAGAGATTCGAGCAGTAACTATGGCTACACCTTC,few,TRBV20-1,-,TRBJ1-2
CASSQAVFSYEQYF,TGTGCCAGCAGCCAGGCAGTTTTCTCGTACGAGCAGTACTTC,-,TRBV4-2,-,TRBJ2-7
CSAGKTGESYEQYF,TGCAGTGCTGGGAAGACAGGGGAAAGCTACGAGCAGTACTTC,-,TRBV20-1,TRBD1,TRBJ2-7
CSVETGGEETQYF,TGCAGCGTCGAAACAGGGGGCGAAGAGACCCAGTACTTC,few,TRBV29-1,TRBD1,TRBJ2-5
CASSPMTGFVTGELFF,TGTGCCAGCAGCCCAATGACAGGGTTTGTCACCGGGGAGCTGTTTTTT,-,TRBV7-9,TRBD1,TRBJ2-2
CASSPSGGMNTEAFF,TGTGCCAGCAGCCCCTCGGGGGGCATGAACACTGAAGCTTTCTTT,-,TRBV12-3/TRBV12-4,-,TRBJ1-1
CASNTGVDTGELFF,TGTGCCAGCAATACAGGGGTAGACACCGGGGAGCTGTTTTTT,-,TRBV12-3/TRBV12-4,TRBD1,TRBJ2-2
CASSDGGRSTDTQYF,TGTGCCAGCAGTGACGGGGGGCGTAGCACAGATACGCAGTATTTT,many,TRBV12-3/TRBV12-4,-,TRBJ2-3
CASSHWTAINEQFF,TGTGCCAGCAGCCACTGGACAGCGATAAATGAGCAGTTCTTC,-,TRBV11-2,-,TRBJ2-1
CASSPNRGSWADTQYF,TGTGCCAGCAGTCCAAACAGGGGTTCGTGGGCAGATACGCAGTATTTT,-,TRBV12-3/TRBV12-4,TRBD1,TRBJ2-3
CASSLVINSTGTVSYEQYF,TGCGCCAGCAGCTTGGTTATAAACTCAACAGGAACCGTCTCCTACGAGCAGTACTTC,once,TRBV5-1,-,TRBJ2-7
CASSRREDEQFF,TGTGCCAGCAGCCGGAGGGAGGATGAGCAGTTCTTC,-,TRBV7-9,-,TRBJ2-1
CSARQKNQPQHF,TGCAGTGCTAGACAGAAAAATCAGCCCCAGCATTTT,-,TRBV20-1,-,TRBJ1-5
CASSLSATSYEQYF,TGTGCCAGCAGTTTATCGGCTACTTCATACGAGCAGTACTTC,many,TRBV6-5,-,TRBJ2-7
CSARPPSGGGSTDTQYF,TGCAGTGCTAGACCCCCTAGCGGGGGGGGGAGCACAGATACGCAGTATTTT,-,TRBV20-1,TRBD2,TRBJ2-3